This TCR beta chain originates from a study of blood T cell repertoires in COVID-19. This CDR3 spans 13 amino acids. Per the germline V gene, CDR1 is SGHDN and CDR2 is FVKESK. V dropped 4 bases and J dropped 10 bases, with 17 bases sitting between them. Measured with immunoSEQ multiplex PCR; TCRdb has only the in-frame clones, and not every one. Of around 150,000 clones listed, 92% are singletons. The sequencing input was peripheral blood. The receptor was isolated from a man aged 25-40 years with COVID-19, enrolled during active disease. The chain combines TRBV14 with TRBJ2-7, with D maybe TRBD2 (6 bases). CDR3 nucleotides: TGTGCCAGCAGCCGGACTATGACCTCAGCCCAGTACTTC. It codes for CASSRTMTSAQYF.